What follows describes a single T cell receptor (beta chain). What it binds is not known. The entry originates in a study of OX40 agonist ivuxolimab in advanced cancers. Study-level information: Cancers in dose escalation were hepatocellular, melanoma, renal cell and head and neck. Patients with prior anti-PD-1, anti-PD-L1 or anti-CTLA-4 therapy were eligible; roughly 40% had some.

On cycle 4 day 1 and cycle 7 day 1, as well as at baseline, blood was sampled. CDR1 is MDHEN and CDR2 is SYDVKM in the germline V gene. Trimming left V 3 bases short and J 0 bases short, with 11 bases between. The CDR3 is 15 residues long. Regarding the study as a whole: The investigators did not determine what antigen specificity the expanded peripheral T cells had.

The assay was immunoSEQ multiplex PCR, and TCRdb's table has in-frame clones only and misses some. The sample holds under 85,000 clones; approximately 89% are singletons and the top ten take about 0.6%. The material sequenced was CD4+ or CD8+ T cells sorted from blood, taken in a trial of the OX40 agonist ivuxolimab. This chain joins TRBV28 and TRBJ1-2; D remains unclear. The TCR comes from an adult with an advanced solid tumor such as melanoma, head and neck, liver or kidney cancer. The DNA of the CDR3 is TGTGCCAGCAGTTTTTCTGCCGGGGCTAACTATGGCTACACCTTC. Amino acids: CASSFSAGANYGYTF.